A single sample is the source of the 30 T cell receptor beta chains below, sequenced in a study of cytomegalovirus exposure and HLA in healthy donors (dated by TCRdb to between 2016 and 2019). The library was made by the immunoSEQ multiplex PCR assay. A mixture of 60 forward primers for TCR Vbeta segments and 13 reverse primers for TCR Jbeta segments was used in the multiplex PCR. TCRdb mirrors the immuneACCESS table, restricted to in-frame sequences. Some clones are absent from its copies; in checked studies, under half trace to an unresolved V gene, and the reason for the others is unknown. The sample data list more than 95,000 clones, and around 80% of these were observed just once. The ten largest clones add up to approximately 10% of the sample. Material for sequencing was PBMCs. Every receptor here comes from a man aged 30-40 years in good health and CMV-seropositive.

The CDR3 loop reads CASSRNRDEENKPQHF. The CDR3 nucleotides read TGTGCCAGCAGTAGAAACAGGGACGAGGAGAACAAGCCCCAGCATTTT. V usage is TRBV5-6 and J usage is TRBJ1-5; D possibly corresponds to TRBD1 (6 bases). The germline V and J ends were trimmed by 5 bases and 8 bases, with 23 bases remaining between them. CDR1 is SGHDT, CDR2 YYEEEE, per germline. The CDR3 sequence is 16 residues long.

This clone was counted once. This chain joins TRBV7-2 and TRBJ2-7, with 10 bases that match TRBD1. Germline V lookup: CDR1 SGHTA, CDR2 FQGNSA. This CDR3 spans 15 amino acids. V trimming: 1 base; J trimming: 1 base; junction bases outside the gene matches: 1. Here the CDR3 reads CASSLGTGGSYEQYF. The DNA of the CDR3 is TGTGCCAGCAGCTTAGGGACAGGGGGGTCCTACGAGCAGTACTTC. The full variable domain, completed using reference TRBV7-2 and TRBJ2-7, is GAGVSQSPSNKVTEKGKDVELRCDPISGHTALYWYRQSLGQGLEFLIYFQGNSAPDKSGLPSDRFSAERTGGSVSTLTIQRTQQEDSAVYLCASSLGTGGSYEQYFGPGTRLTVT.

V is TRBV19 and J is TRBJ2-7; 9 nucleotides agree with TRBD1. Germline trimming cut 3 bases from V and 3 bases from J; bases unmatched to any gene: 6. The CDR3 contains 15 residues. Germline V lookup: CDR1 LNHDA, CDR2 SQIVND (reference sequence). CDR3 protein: CASSIIGTGRYEQYF. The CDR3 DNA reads TGTGCCAGTAGTATTATCGGGACAGGGCGCTACGAGCAGTACTTC.

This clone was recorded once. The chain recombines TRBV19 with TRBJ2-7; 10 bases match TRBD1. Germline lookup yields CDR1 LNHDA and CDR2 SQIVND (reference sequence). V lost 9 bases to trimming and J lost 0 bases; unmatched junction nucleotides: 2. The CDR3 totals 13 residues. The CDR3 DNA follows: TGTGCCAGCCGGGACAGGGGCTCCTACGAGCAGTACTTC. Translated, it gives CASRDRGSYEQYF.

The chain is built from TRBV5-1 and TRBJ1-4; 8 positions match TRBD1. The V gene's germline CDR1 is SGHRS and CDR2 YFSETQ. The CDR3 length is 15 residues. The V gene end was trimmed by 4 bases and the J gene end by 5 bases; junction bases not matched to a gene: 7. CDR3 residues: CASSRQGIGNEKLFF. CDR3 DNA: TGCGCCAGCAGCCGACAGGGGATCGGGAATGAAAAACTGTTTTTT.

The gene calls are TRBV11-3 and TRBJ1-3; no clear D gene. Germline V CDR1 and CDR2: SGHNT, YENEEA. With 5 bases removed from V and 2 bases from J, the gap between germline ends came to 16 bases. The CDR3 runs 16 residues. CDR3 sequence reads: CASSKRQRPTGNTIYF. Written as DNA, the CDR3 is TGTGCCAGCAGCAAACGACAACGACCGACTGGAAACACCATATATTTT. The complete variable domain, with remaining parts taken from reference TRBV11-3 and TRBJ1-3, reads EAGVVQSPRYKIIEKKQPVAFWCNPISGHNTLYWYLQNLGQGPELLIRYENEEAVDDSQLPKDRFSAERLKGVDSTLKIQPAELGDSAVYLCASSKRQRPTGNTIYFGEGSWLTVV.

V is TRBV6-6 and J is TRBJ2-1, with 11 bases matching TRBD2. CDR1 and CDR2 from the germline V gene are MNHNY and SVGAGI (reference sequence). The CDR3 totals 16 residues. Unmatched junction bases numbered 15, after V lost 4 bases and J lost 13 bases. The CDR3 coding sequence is TGTGCCAGCAGTTCTTCTCGAATAGCGGGAGGGGAGGGTCAGTTCTTC. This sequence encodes CASSSSRIAGGEGQFF.

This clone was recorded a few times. CDR3 region: CASSQDITGDLGYTF. CDR3 nucleotides: TGTGCCAGCAGCCAAGATATCACAGGGGACCTAGGCTACACCTTC. The rearrangement links TRBV4-2 to TRBJ1-2; TRBD1 aligns across 7 bases. Trimming took 0 bases from V and 8 from J; bases not matched to a gene: 9. From germline, CDR1 is LGHNA and CDR2 YNFKEQ. There are 15 residues in the CDR3.

The CDR3 DNA is TGTGCCAGTAGCGCGACACTGAACACCGGGGAGCTGTTTTTT. Protein product: CASSATLNTGELFF. This chain links TRBV19 with TRBJ2-2, with D unresolved. The CDR3 length is 14 residues. Trimming took off 6 bases at V and 1 base at J, with 9 bases between the two ends. Germline V gene data show CDR1 as LNHDA and CDR2 as SQIVND (reference sequence).

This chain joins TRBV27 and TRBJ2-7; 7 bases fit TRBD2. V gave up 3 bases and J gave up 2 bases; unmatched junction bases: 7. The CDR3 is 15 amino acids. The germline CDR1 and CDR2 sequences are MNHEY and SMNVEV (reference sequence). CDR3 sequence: CASSLRSLATYEQYF. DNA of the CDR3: TGTGCCAGCAGTTTGAGGTCACTAGCGACCTACGAGCAGTACTTC.

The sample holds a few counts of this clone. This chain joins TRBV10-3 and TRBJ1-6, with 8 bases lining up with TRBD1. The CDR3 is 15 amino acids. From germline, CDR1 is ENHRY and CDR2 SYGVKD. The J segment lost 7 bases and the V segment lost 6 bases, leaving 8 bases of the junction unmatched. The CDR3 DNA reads TGTGCCATCAGCGCGACAGGGGATGAGAATTCACCCCTCCACTTT. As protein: CAISATGDENSPLHF.

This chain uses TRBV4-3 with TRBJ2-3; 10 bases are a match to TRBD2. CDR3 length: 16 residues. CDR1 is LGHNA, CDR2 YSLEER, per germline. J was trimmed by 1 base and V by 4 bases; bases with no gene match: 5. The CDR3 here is CASSPLGLAGTDTQYF. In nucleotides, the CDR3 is TGCGCCAGCAGCCCCCTAGGACTAGCGGGCACAGATACGCAGTATTTT.

CDR3 amino acids: CASGTLRDSSYEQYF. The CDR3 DNA sequence: TGTGCTAGTGGGACTCTCCGGGACAGTTCCTACGAGCAGTACTTC. The chain employs TRBV12-5 and TRBJ2-7, with 7 bases matching TRBD1. Germline V gene sequence: CDR1 LGHNT, CDR2 FRNRAP. This CDR3 comprises 15 residues. V was pared by 6 bases and J by 1 base, with 9 bases of the junction left unmatched. Full variable domain (rest looked up from reference TRBV12-5 and TRBJ2-7): DARVTQTPRHKVTEMGQEVTMRCQPILGHNTVFWYRQTMMQGLELLAYFRNRAPLDDSGMPKDRFSAEMPDATLATLKIQPSEPRDSAVYFCASGTLRDSSYEQYFGPGTRLTVT.

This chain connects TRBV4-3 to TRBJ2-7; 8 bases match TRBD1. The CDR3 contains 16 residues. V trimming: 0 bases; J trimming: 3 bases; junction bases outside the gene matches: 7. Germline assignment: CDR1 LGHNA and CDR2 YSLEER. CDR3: CASSQETGGTFYEQYF. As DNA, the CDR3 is TGCGCCAGCAGCCAAGAAACAGGGGGGACCTTCTACGAGCAGTACTTC.

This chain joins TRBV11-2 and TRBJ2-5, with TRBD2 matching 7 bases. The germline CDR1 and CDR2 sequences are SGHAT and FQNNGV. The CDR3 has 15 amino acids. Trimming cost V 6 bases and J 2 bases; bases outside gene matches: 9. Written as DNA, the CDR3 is TGTGCCAGCAGTCCCTGGGAGGGGCATCAAGAGACCCAGTACTTC. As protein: CASSPWEGHQETQYF.

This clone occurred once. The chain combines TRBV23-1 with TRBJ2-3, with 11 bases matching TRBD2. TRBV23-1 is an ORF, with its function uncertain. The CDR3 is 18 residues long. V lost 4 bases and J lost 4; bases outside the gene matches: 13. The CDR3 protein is CASSPPPIAGGRADTQYF. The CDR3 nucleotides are TGCGCCAGCAGTCCCCCCCCCATAGCGGGAGGGAGGGCAGATACGCAGTATTTT.

The DNA of the CDR3 is TGTGCCAGCAGTGAAGAGGTGACAGGACTCTACGAGCAGTACTTC. Translating gives CASSEEVTGLYEQYF. The chain links TRBV2 to TRBJ2-7, with TRBD1 as a possible D gene (6 bases). This CDR3 region has 15 residues. The germline gives CDR1 SNHLY, CDR2 FYNNEI. V was cut by 1 base and J by 3 bases, with 13 bases left in between.

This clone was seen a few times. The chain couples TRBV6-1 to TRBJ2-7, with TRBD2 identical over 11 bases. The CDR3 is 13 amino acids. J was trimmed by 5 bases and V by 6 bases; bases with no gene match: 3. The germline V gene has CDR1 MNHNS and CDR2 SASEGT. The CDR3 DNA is TGTGCCAGCAGAACTAGCGGGAGCCACGAGCAGTACTTC. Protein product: CASRTSGSHEQYF.

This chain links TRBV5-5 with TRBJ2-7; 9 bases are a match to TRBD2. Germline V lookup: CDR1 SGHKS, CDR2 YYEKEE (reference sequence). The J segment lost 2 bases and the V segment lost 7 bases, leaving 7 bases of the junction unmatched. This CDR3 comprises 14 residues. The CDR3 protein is CASGAAGGPYEQYF. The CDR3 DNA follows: TGTGCCAGCGGTGCAGCGGGAGGACCCTACGAGCAGTACTTC.

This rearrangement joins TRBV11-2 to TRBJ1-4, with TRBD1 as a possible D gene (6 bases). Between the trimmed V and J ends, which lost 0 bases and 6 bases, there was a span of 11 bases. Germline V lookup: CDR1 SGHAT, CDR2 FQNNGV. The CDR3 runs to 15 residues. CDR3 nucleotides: TGTGCCAGCAGCTTAGAACCAGGGGTCCATGAAAAACTGTTTTTT. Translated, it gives CASSLEPGVHEKLFF. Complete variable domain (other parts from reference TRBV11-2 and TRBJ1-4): EAGVAQSPRYKIIEKRQSVAFWCNPISGHATLYWYQQILGQGPKLLIQFQNNGVVDDSQLPKDRFSAERLKGVDSTLKIQPAKLEDSAVYLCASSLEPGVHEKLFFGSGTQLSVL.

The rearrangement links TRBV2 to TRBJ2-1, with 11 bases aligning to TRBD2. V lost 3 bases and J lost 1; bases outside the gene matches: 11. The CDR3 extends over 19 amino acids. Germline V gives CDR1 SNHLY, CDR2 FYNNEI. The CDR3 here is CASSDPGLAVPVSYNEQFF. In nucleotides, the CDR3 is TGTGCCAGCAGTGATCCGGGACTAGCGGTCCCAGTGTCCTACAATGAGCAGTTCTTC. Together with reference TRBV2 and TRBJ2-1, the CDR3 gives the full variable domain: EPEVTQTPSHQVTQMGQEVILRCVPISNHLYFYWYRQILGQKVEFLVSFYNNEISEKSEIFDDQFSVERPDGSNFTLKIRSTKLEDSAMYFCASSDPGLAVPVSYNEQFFGPGTRLTVL.

The CDR3 DNA follows: TGTGCCAGTAGTATGGCAGCAGGAGGCTACACCTTC. It yields the protein CASSMAAGGYTF. The genes are TRBV19 and TRBJ1-2; no reliable D call. The CDR3 has 12 residues. Germline V gene lookup returns CDR1 LNHDA and CDR2 SQIVND (reference sequence). The V end was cut by 3 bases, the J end by 8 bases, with 10 bases between.

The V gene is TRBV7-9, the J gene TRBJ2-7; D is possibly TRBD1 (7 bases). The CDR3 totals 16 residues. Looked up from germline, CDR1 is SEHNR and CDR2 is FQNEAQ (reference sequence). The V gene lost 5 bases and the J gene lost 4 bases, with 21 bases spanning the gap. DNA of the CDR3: TGTGCCAGCAGCCAAGGGGGCGGGGCAGTAATTTACGAGCAGTACTTC. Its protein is CASSQGGGAVIYEQYF.

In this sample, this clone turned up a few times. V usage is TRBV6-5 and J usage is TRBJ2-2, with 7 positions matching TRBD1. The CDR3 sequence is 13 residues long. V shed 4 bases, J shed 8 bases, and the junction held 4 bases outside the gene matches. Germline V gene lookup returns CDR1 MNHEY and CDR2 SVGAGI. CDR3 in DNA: TGTGCCAGCAGTTTAACAGGGGAAGGGGAGCTGTTTTTT. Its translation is CASSLTGEGELFF.

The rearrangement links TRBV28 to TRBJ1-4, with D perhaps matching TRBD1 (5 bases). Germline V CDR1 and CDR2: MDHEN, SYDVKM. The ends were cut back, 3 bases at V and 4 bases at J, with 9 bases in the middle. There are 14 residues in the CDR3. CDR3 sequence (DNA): TGTGCCAGCAGTTTGGGGCACCGTAATGAAAAACTGTTTTTT. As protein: CASSLGHRNEKLFF.

This CDR3 is CASSLRVLGTDTQYF. Here the CDR3 DNA reads TGTGCCAGCTCACTCCGGGTCTTAGGCACAGATACGCAGTATTTT. The genes are TRBV18 and TRBJ2-3; D is uncertain. Trimming took 4 bases from V and 1 from J, leaving 12 bases between them. The CDR3 totals 15 residues. Per germline, CDR1 KGHSH and CDR2 LQKENI.

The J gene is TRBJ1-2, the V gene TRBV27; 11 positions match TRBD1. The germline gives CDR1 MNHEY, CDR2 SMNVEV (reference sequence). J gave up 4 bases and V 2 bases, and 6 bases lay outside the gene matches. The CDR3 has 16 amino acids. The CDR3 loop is CASSLSGTGGTYGYTF. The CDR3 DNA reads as TGTGCCAGCAGTTTAAGCGGGACAGGGGGGACCTATGGCTACACCTTC.

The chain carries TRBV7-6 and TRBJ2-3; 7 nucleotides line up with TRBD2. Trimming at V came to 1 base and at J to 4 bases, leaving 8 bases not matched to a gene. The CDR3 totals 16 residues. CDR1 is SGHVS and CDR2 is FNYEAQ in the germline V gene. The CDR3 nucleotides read TGTGCCAGCAGCTTAGTTGTGCGGGAGAGCCCAGATACGCAGTATTTT. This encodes CASSLVVRESPDTQYF.

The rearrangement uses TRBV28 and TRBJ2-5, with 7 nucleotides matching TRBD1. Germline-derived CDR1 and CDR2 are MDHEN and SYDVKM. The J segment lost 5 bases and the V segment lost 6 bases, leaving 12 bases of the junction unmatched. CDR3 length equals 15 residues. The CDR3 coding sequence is TGTGCCAGCAGCCGAACAGGAGTCAGGGGGGAGACCCAGTACTTC. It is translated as CASSRTGVRGETQYF.

The CDR3 nucleotides are TGCAGCGTTGAAGAGACCCTCACTAGCAGGAGATCAAGCACAGATACGCAGTATTTT. It specifies CSVEETLTSRRSSTDTQYF. The chain joins TRBV29-1 to TRBJ2-3; maybe TRBD2 (6 bases). Germline-derived CDR1 and CDR2 are SQVTM and ANQGSEA. The germline V and J ends were trimmed by 0 bases and 0 bases, with 22 bases remaining between them. There are 19 residues in the CDR3.